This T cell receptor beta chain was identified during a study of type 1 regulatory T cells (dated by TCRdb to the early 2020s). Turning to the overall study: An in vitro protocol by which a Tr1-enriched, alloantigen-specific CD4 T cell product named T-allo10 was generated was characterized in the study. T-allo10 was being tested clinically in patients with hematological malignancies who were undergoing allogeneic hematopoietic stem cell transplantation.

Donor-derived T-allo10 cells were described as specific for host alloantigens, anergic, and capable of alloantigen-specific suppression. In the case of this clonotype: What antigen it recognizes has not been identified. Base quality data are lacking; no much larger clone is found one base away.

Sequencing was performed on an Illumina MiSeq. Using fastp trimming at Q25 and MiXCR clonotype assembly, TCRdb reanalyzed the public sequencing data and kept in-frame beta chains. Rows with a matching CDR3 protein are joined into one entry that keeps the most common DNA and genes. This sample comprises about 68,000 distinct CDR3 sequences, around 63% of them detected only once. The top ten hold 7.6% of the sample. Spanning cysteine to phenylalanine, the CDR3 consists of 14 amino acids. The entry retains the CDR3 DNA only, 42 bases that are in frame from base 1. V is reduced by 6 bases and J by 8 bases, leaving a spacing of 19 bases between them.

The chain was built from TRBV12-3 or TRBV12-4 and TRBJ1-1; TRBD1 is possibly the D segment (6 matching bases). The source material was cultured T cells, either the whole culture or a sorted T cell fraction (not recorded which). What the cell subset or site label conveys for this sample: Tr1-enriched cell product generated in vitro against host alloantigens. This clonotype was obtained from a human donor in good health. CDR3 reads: CASRRTGSAPEAFF. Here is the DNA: TGTGCCAGCAGACGTACAGGGTCCGCTCCCGAAGCTTTCTTT.